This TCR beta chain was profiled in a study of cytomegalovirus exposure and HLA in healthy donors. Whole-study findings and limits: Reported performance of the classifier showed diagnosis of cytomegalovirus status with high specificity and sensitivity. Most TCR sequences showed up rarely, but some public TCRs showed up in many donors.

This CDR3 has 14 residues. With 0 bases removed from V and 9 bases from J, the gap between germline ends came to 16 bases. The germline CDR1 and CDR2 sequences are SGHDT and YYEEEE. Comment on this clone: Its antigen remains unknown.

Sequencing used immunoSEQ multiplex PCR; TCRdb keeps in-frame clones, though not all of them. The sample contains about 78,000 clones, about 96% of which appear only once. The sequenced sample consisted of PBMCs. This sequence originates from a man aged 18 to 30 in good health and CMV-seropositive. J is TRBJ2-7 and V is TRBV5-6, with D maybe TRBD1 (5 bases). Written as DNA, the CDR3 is TGTGCCAGCAGCTTGGTTGAGGCCGGGCAGGGGCAGTACTTC. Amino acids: CASSLVEAGQGQYF. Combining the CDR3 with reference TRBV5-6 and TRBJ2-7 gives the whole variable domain DAGVTQSPTHLIKTRGQQVTLRCSPKSGHDTVSWYQQALGQGPQFIFQYYEEEERQRGNFPDRFSGHQFPNYSSELNVNALLLGDSALYLCASSLVEAGQGQYFGPGTRLTVT.